These 21 T cell receptor beta chains were all obtained from the same sample, sequenced in a study of a mutant IDH1 vaccine in newly diagnosed glioma. Only in-frame clones appear in the TCRdb table, and some are missing; sequencing was by immunoSEQ multiplex PCR. Counted here are 40,000 to 65,000 clones, approximately 78% occurring once; the ten biggest clones make up around 1.8%. As for time point: week 5, during vaccination. In every dose of vaccine, 300 ug of mutant IDH1 20-mer peptide was given alongside topical imiquimod. For these TCRs, the target antigens are not known. Sequenced material: PBMCs, taken from a glioma patient whose treatment included an IDH1 peptide vaccine. These receptors originate from a woman aged 40 to 50 with glioma.

With regard to this clone: A clone one base away is much larger, so this may be a read error. The genes are TRBV7-9 and TRBJ1-1; TRBD1 is a possible D gene (5 bases). CDR1 and CDR2 (germline): SEHNR, FQNEAQ (reference sequence). This CDR3 spans 13 amino acids. V was pared by 5 bases and J by 5 bases, with 12 bases between. The CDR3 is CASSPTGDTEAFF. Written as DNA, the CDR3 is TGTGCCAGCAGCCCAACGGGGGATACTGAAGCTTTCTTT.

This clone was observed a single time. The chain employs TRBV7-2 and TRBJ2-2; a possible D gene is TRBD1 (5 bases). The CDR3 consists of 17 residues. Germline V CDR1 and CDR2: SGHTA, FQGNSA. V dropped 2 bases and J dropped 5 bases, with 18 bases sitting between them. CDR3 in DNA: TGTGCCAGCAGCTTAACGGCTTCGACAGCAATAACCGGGGAGCTGTTTTTT. As protein: CASSLTASTAITGELFF.

A single count supports this clone. The chain uses TRBV10-2 and TRBJ1-6; 9 bases fit TRBD1. Per germline, CDR1 WSHSY and CDR2 SAAADI. The CDR3 has 17 residues. The J segment lost 5 bases and the V segment lost 2 bases, leaving 7 bases of the junction unmatched. The CDR3 region has the DNA TGCGCCAGCAGTGAGAACCCTTGGACAGGGGATAATTCACCCCTCCACTTT. Amino acids: CASSENPWTGDNSPLHF.

The chain uses TRBV12-5 and TRBJ1-3, with D possibly being TRBD1 (5 bases). This CDR3 is built from 14 residues. Germline assignment: CDR1 LGHNT and CDR2 FRNRAP. The V gene lost 3 bases and the J gene lost 1 base, with 7 bases spanning the gap. The CDR3 sequence: CASGLGVSGNTIYF. CDR3 nucleotides: TGTGCTAGTGGTTTAGGGGTTTCTGGAAACACCATATATTTT.

The chain links TRBV6-5 to TRBJ1-2; D is unclear. CDR1 is MNHEY, CDR2 SVGAGI, per germline. Trimming cost V 2 bases and J 4 bases, with 8 bases left between them. The CDR3 runs to 13 residues. The CDR3 bases are TGTGCCAGCAGTTACGACGGATTCTATGGCTACACCTTC. Translating it yields CASSYDGFYGYTF.

This chain uses TRBV7-8 with TRBJ2-7; TRBD2 might be the D (7 bases). This CDR3 region has 14 residues. Germline lookup yields CDR1 SGHVS and CDR2 FQNEAQ. The V gene lost 7 bases and the J gene lost 3 bases, with 16 bases spanning the gap. This CDR3 is CASTSGGGGYEQYF. CDR3 sequence (DNA): TGTGCCAGCACCTCGGGGGGCGGGGGCTACGAGCAGTACTTC. The full variable domain, its missing parts supplied by reference TRBV7-8 and TRBJ2-7, is GAGVSQSPRYKVAKRGQDVALRCDPISGHVSLFWYQQALGQGPEFLTYFQNEAQLDKSGLPSDRFFAERPEGSVSTLKIQRTQQEDSAVYLCASTSGGGGYEQYFGPGTRLTVT.

This rearrangement joins TRBV27 to TRBJ2-4, with TRBD2 identical over 7 bases. Trimming cost V 3 bases and J 8 bases; bases outside gene matches: 1. The germline gives CDR1 MNHEY, CDR2 SMNVEV (reference sequence). The CDR3 is made up of 12 amino acids. CDR3 bases: TGTGCCAGCAGTTTTGGGGGGGACATTCAGTACTTC. Its translation: CASSFGGDIQYF.

The chain is built from TRBV7-6 and TRBJ1-2, with 7 bases fitting TRBD1. Trimming removed 3 bases from V and 6 bases from J; junction bases left unmatched: 7. This CDR3 is built from 14 residues. CDR1 and CDR2 (germline): SGHVS, FNYEAQ. This chain's CDR3 is CASSLDRQGHGYTF. CDR3 nucleotide sequence: TGTGCCAGCAGCTTGGACCGACAGGGACATGGCTACACCTTC.

The gene calls are TRBV5-1 and TRBJ2-1; TRBD1 aligns across 8 bases. This CDR3 contains 14 residues. J was trimmed by 8 bases and V by 0 bases; bases with no gene match: 4. The V gene's germline CDR1 is SGHRS and CDR2 YFSETQ. The CDR3 nucleotides read TGCGCCAGCAGCTTGGCGCAACAGGGGGATGAGCAGTTCTTC. This codes for CASSLAQQGDEQFF. Based on the CDR3 plus reference TRBV5-1 and TRBJ2-1, the full variable domain is KAGVTQTPRYLIKTRGQQVTLSCSPISGHRSVSWYQQTPGQGLQFLFEYFSETQRNKGNFPGRFSGRQFSNSRSEMNVSTLELGDSALYLCASSLAQQGDEQFFGPGTRLTVL.

CDR3 protein: CASTLTGPNTEAFF. CDR3 sequence (DNA): TGCGCCAGCACCCTGACAGGGCCGAACACTGAAGCTTTCTTT. V usage is TRBV5-1 and J usage is TRBJ1-1; 7 nucleotides agree with TRBD1. This CDR3 comprises 14 residues. Losses at the gene ends were 6 bases for V and 1 base for J; bases not matched to a gene: 6. The germline V gene encodes CDR1 SGHRS and CDR2 YFSETQ.

This clone was picked up one time. This chain joins TRBV4-3 and TRBJ1-4, with 7 positions matching TRBD1. Germline V gene data show CDR1 as LGHNA and CDR2 as YSLEER. The V gene end was trimmed by 0 bases and the J gene end by 10 bases; junction bases not matched to a gene: 11. This CDR3 region has 16 residues. The CDR3, as DNA: TGCGCCAGCAGCCAAGAGGGGGCCAGGGGGTATGGAAAACTGTTTTTT. It encodes CASSQEGARGYGKLFF.

V and J are TRBV9 and TRBJ2-3; 9 bases map to TRBD2. Unmatched junction bases numbered 3, after V lost 2 bases and J lost 2 bases. Germline-derived CDR1 and CDR2 are SGDLS and YYNGEE. The CDR3 is 15 amino acids. The CDR3 coding sequence is TGTGCCAGCAGCGTCAGCGGGGGGCCCACAGATACGCAGTATTTT. Encoded protein: CASSVSGGPTDTQYF.

This chain connects TRBV10-3 to TRBJ2-7; D remains unclear. Trimming stripped 0 bases from V and 1 base from J, with 10 bases between. This CDR3 spans 15 amino acids. CDR1 and CDR2 from the germline V gene are ENHRY and SYGVKD. The CDR3 is CAISESSVVSYEQYF. For the CDR3, the DNA is TGTGCCATCAGTGAGTCGAGCGTTGTTTCCTACGAGCAGTACTTC.

The chain is built from TRBV4-3 and TRBJ2-1, with D possibly being TRBD1 (5 bases). The CDR3 length is 15 residues. Trimming stripped 4 bases from V and 3 bases from J, with 13 bases between. Germline loops: CDR1 LGHNA, CDR2 YSLEER. The DNA for the CDR3 is TGCGCCAGCAGCCTCAGATCAGGGCTCTACAATGAGCAGTTCTTC. Its translation is CASSLRSGLYNEQFF.

This clone was detected a few times. V usage is TRBV10-3 and J usage is TRBJ1-1; no firm D call. Germline CDR1 reads ENHRY; CDR2 reads SYGVKD. The CDR3 has 13 residues. V lost 0 bases to trimming and J lost 1 base, with 3 bases between them. The CDR3 nucleotides read TGTGCCATCAGTGAGTCAAGGAACACTGAAGCTTTCTTT. Translation gives CAISESRNTEAFF.

The chain carries TRBV7-2 and TRBJ2-3, with 7 bases that match TRBD2. Germline trimming cut 1 base from V and 4 bases from J; bases unmatched to any gene: 5. This CDR3 region has 15 residues. In germline, CDR1 is SGHTA, CDR2 FQGNSA. The CDR3 DNA reads TGTGCCAGCAGCTTAGGGGCGGGGGTCCCAGATACGCAGTATTTT. As protein: CASSLGAGVPDTQYF.

The chain links TRBV11-2 to TRBJ1-2, with a weak D call TRBD1 (6 bases). The V and J ends lost 7 bases and 8 bases respectively, with 17 bases between them. Germline CDR1 SGHAT, CDR2 FQNNGV. The CDR3 runs 13 residues. CDR3 amino acids: CASTLGGASGYTF. DNA of the CDR3: TGTGCCAGCACCCTAGGGGGGGCGTCCGGCTACACCTTC. Combining the CDR3 with reference TRBV11-2 and TRBJ1-2 gives the whole variable domain EAGVAQSPRYKIIEKRQSVAFWCNPISGHATLYWYQQILGQGPKLLIQFQNNGVVDDSQLPKDRFSAERLKGVDSTLKIQPAKLEDSAVYLCASTLGGASGYTFGSGTRLTVV.

The chain couples TRBV30 to TRBJ1-3; D might be TRBD1 (6 bases). Germline lookup yields CDR1 GTSNPN and CDR2 SVGIG (reference sequence). The CDR3 runs to 13 residues. CDR3 DNA sequence: TGTGCTCAGGGGTTGAGCTCTGGAAACACCATATATTTT. Its protein is CAQGLSSGNTIYF.

This chain connects TRBV6-6 to TRBJ1-1; TRBD1 agrees at 7 bases. Germline V gene data show CDR1 as MNHNY and CDR2 as SVGAGI (reference sequence). Trimming removed 5 bases from V and 3 bases from J; junction bases left unmatched: 12. This CDR3 has 16 amino acids. As DNA, the CDR3 is TGTGCCAGCAGTCACAACACAGGGGCTGGAGACACTGAAGCTTTCTTT. This encodes CASSHNTGAGDTEAFF.

The rearrangement links TRBV11-2 to TRBJ1-4, with a possible D match to TRBD1 (5 bases). The CDR3 has 15 residues. Trimming took off 5 bases at V and 8 bases at J, with 18 bases between the two ends. The germline gives CDR1 SGHAT, CDR2 FQNNGV. CDR3 loop: CASSLSPTEGEKLFF. CDR3 DNA: TGTGCCAGCAGCCTATCTCCGACAGAGGGCGAAAAACTGTTTTTT.

The chain combines TRBV10-3 with TRBJ1-1, with D perhaps matching TRBD1 (5 bases). Trimming pared 2 bases from V and 1 base from J, leaving 8 bases between. The CDR3 spans 14 residues. CDR1 ENHRY and CDR2 SYGVKD come from the germline V gene. The CDR3 sequence: CAISEEGQNTEAFF. The CDR3 DNA is TGTGCCATCAGTGAGGAAGGACAGAACACTGAAGCTTTCTTT.